Shown below are 3 T cell receptor beta chains from a single sample sequenced in a study of blood T cell repertoires in COVID-19 (dated by TCRdb to the early 2020s). Library preparation used the immunoSEQ multiplex PCR assay. TCRdb re-hosts the immuneACCESS table, in-frame sequences only. Its copies lack some clones; in the studies checked, an unresolved V gene accounts for under half of them, and the cause for the rest is not known. This sample gives some 250,000 clones in total; around nine tenths of them show up just once. The ten largest clones capture approximately 7% of the sample. What was sequenced was peripheral blood. These receptors all come from a woman between 65 and 79 years old with active or convalescent COVID-19.

The V and J genes are TRBV7-2 and TRBJ2-7, with 13 bases aligning to TRBD2. The V and J ends lost 0 bases and 4 bases, in that order; junction bases with no gene match: 12. The germline gives CDR1 SGHTA, CDR2 FQGNSA. The CDR3 consists of 19 residues. In DNA form, the CDR3 reads TGTGCCAGCAGCTTAGCGAGGTCCGGGACTAGCGGGGCCAATTACGAGCAGTACTTC. Translating it yields CASSLARSGTSGANYEQYF.

This chain links TRBV28 with TRBJ1-3; D gene unclear. The CDR3 is 16 amino acids. Germline CDR1 reads MDHEN; CDR2 reads SYDVKM. Trimming took off 5 bases at V and 0 bases at J, with 14 bases between the two ends. CDR3 sequence reads: CASSAILGTSGNTIYF. For the CDR3, the DNA is TGTGCCAGCAGTGCTATTCTAGGAACCTCTGGAAACACCATATATTTT. Based on the CDR3 plus reference TRBV28 and TRBJ1-3, the full variable domain is DVKVTQSSRYLVKRTGEKVFLECVQDMDHENMFWYRQDPGLGLRLIYFSYDVKMKEKGDIPEGYSVSREKKERFSLILESASTNQTSMYLCASSAILGTSGNTIYFGEGSWLTVV.

The CDR3 reads CASSQDRGREKLFF. In DNA form, the CDR3 reads TGTGCCAGCAGCCAAGACAGAGGAAGGGAAAAACTGTTTTTT. The genes are TRBV7-9 and TRBJ1-4, with a tentative D call TRBD1 (5 bases). Germline assignment: CDR1 SEHNR and CDR2 FQNEAQ (reference sequence). There are 14 residues in the CDR3. V was shortened by 5 bases and J by 8 bases, with 15 bases between the two germline ends.